A selection of T cell receptor beta chains follows, all from one sample in a study of blood T cell repertoires in COVID-19. The table came from immunoSEQ multiplex PCR; TCRdb's copy has only in-frame clones and leaves some out. Found here are 250,000 to 300,000 clones, approximately 87% of them singletons; the top ten hold roughly 4.6%. The sequenced sample was peripheral blood. Every receptor here comes from a man in his sixties who had recovered from COVID-19. Both conserved end residues are part of each CDR3. The order of the fields is clone size, D gene, J gene, V gene, CDR3 DNA, CDR3 protein. D genes are given only for firm matches. Where a row states a size, it is once, few, many or the class of an expanded clone; other rows omit it.

clone size: -; D gene: -; J gene: TRBJ2-5; V gene: TRBV6-5; CDR3 DNA: TGTGCCAGCACGGAGGAGACCCAGTACTTC; CDR3 protein: CASTEETQYF
clone size: once; D gene: -; J gene: TRBJ2-1; V gene: TRBV7-2; CDR3 DNA: TGTGCCAGCAGCTTGGACTGGAGCTCCTACAATGAGCAGTTCTTC; CDR3 protein: CASSLDWSSYNEQFF
clone size: -; D gene: TRBD1; J gene: TRBJ2-7; V gene: TRBV18; CDR3 DNA: TGTGCCAGCTCACAAACAGGGGGCTTCTACGAGCAGTACTTC; CDR3 protein: CASSQTGGFYEQYF
clone size: -; D gene: TRBD1; J gene: TRBJ2-7; V gene: TRBV11-2; CDR3 DNA: TGTGCCAGCAGCTTAGGGACAGGGTTCCACGAGCAGTACTTC; CDR3 protein: CASSLGTGFHEQYF
clone size: -; D gene: -; J gene: TRBJ2-1; V gene: TRBV2; CDR3 DNA: TGTGCCAGCAGTGATGAGGGTTGGAATGAGCAGTTCTTC; CDR3 protein: CASSDEGWNEQFF
clone size: few; D gene: TRBD1; J gene: TRBJ1-4; V gene: TRBV30; CDR3 DNA: TGTGCCTGGAACTCAGGGGGAAGTAATGAAAAACTGTTTTTT; CDR3 protein: CAWNSGGSNEKLFF
clone size: -; D gene: TRBD1; J gene: TRBJ1-5; V gene: TRBV6-5; CDR3 DNA: TGTGCCAGCAGTTACCGACAGGGGTATCAGCCCCAGCATTTT; CDR3 protein: CASSYRQGYQPQHF
clone size: once; D gene: TRBD2; J gene: TRBJ2-1; V gene: TRBV6-5; CDR3 DNA: TGTGCCACCGTTTTAGCGGGGGGGTACAATGAGCAGTTCTTC; CDR3 protein: CATVLAGGYNEQFF
clone size: -; D gene: -; J gene: TRBJ1-1; V gene: TRBV9; CDR3 DNA: TGTGCCAGCAGCGAAGGGACACGCGCCGAAACTGAAGCTTTCTTT; CDR3 protein: CASSEGTRAETEAFF
clone size: -; D gene: TRBD1; J gene: TRBJ2-1; V gene: TRBV14; CDR3 DNA: TGTGCCAGCAGCCGGGACAGGGGGTACAATGAGCAGTTCTTC; CDR3 protein: CASSRDRGYNEQFF
clone size: -; D gene: TRBD1; J gene: TRBJ2-7; V gene: TRBV9; CDR3 DNA: TGTGCCAGCAGCGTAGAAGGGACAGGTCCTCTAACCTACGAGCAGTACTTC; CDR3 protein: CASSVEGTGPLTYEQYF
clone size: -; D gene: -; J gene: TRBJ2-1; V gene: TRBV5-1; CDR3 DNA: TGCGCCAGCAGCTTGCAGGGCTCCTACAATGAGCAGTTCTTC; CDR3 protein: CASSLQGSYNEQFF
clone size: -; D gene: -; J gene: TRBJ2-6; V gene: TRBV7-9; CDR3 DNA: TGTGCCAGCAGCTTAGGGGGGCATACTGGGGCCAACGTCCTGACTTTC; CDR3 protein: CASSLGGHTGANVLTF
clone size: -; D gene: TRBD1; J gene: TRBJ1-1; V gene: TRBV11-3; CDR3 DNA: TGTGCCAGCAGCAGGCGACAGGGAAGGGCTTTCTTT; CDR3 protein: CASSRRQGRAFF
clone size: -; D gene: -; J gene: TRBJ2-4; V gene: TRBV19; CDR3 DNA: TGTGCCAGTAGTACGGACGGACTAGCCAAAAACATTCAGTACTTC; CDR3 protein: CASSTDGLAKNIQYF
clone size: -; D gene: -; J gene: TRBJ2-1; V gene: TRBV30; CDR3 DNA: TGTGCCTGGAAAGGTGCGGGTTCCTACAATGAGCAGTTCTTC; CDR3 protein: CAWKGAGSYNEQFF
clone size: -; D gene: -; J gene: TRBJ2-3; V gene: TRBV5-1; CDR3 DNA: TGCGCCAGCAGCTTGGATCGACGGGGATGGGGCACAGATACGCAGTATTTT; CDR3 protein: CASSLDRRGWGTDTQYF
clone size: -; D gene: -; J gene: TRBJ1-1; V gene: TRBV29-1; CDR3 DNA: TGCAGCGTTGGACAGGAAGAAGCTTTCTTT; CDR3 protein: CSVGQEEAFF
clone size: -; D gene: TRBD2; J gene: TRBJ2-3; V gene: TRBV7-9; CDR3 DNA: TGTGCCAGCAAAGGACTAGCGGGATCAGATACGCAGTATTTT; CDR3 protein: CASKGLAGSDTQYF
clone size: -; D gene: -; J gene: TRBJ2-7; V gene: TRBV15; CDR3 DNA: TGTGCCACCAAGGCCGGGGCCAGGGGGGACGAGCAGTACTTC; CDR3 protein: CATKAGARGDEQYF
clone size: -; D gene: -; J gene: TRBJ2-7; V gene: TRBV12-3/TRBV12-4; CDR3 DNA: TGTGCCAGCAGCCAAGGACTGATCGAGCAGTACTTC; CDR3 protein: CASSQGLIEQYF
clone size: -; D gene: TRBD1; J gene: TRBJ2-7; V gene: TRBV6-5; CDR3 DNA: TGTGCCACTAGACAGGGGGCGGTTGAGCAGTACTTC; CDR3 protein: CATRQGAVEQYF
clone size: -; D gene: TRBD2; J gene: TRBJ2-1; V gene: TRBV2; CDR3 DNA: TGTGCCAGCACCTCCCTGGGGCGGGAGGGCCGCCACAATGAGCAGTTCTTC; CDR3 protein: CASTSLGREGRHNEQFF
clone size: -; D gene: -; J gene: TRBJ1-5; V gene: TRBV27; CDR3 DNA: TGTGCCAGCAGTTTATACGGGGGAAGCAATCAGCCCCAGCATTTT; CDR3 protein: CASSLYGGSNQPQHF
clone size: -; D gene: -; J gene: TRBJ2-3; V gene: TRBV19; CDR3 DNA: TGTGCCAGTAGTCTCTCGGGGGGCACAGATACGCAGTATTTT; CDR3 protein: CASSLSGGTDTQYF
clone size: -; D gene: TRBD2; J gene: TRBJ2-3; V gene: TRBV5-1; CDR3 DNA: TGCGCCAGCAGCTTGGTTAGCGGGGGGGCGGATACGCAGTATTTT; CDR3 protein: CASSLVSGGADTQYF
clone size: -; D gene: -; J gene: TRBJ2-7; V gene: TRBV18; CDR3 DNA: TGTGTCAGCTCACCAACACCCTACGAGCAGTACTTC; CDR3 protein: CVSSPTPYEQYF
clone size: once; D gene: TRBD2; J gene: TRBJ2-1; V gene: TRBV7-9; CDR3 DNA: TGTGCCAGCAGAAGCGGGGGATTTGGGAATGAGCAGTTCTTC; CDR3 protein: CASRSGGFGNEQFF
clone size: -; D gene: TRBD1; J gene: TRBJ2-6; V gene: TRBV4-1; CDR3 DNA: TGCGCCAGCAGCCAAGATGGACGCCAGGGGGCAGCCGGGGCCAACGTCCTGACTTTC; CDR3 protein: CASSQDGRQGAAGANVLTF
clone size: few; D gene: -; J gene: TRBJ2-1; V gene: TRBV5-4; CDR3 DNA: TGTGCCAGCAGGCTTAGCGGCAATGAGCAGTTCTTC; CDR3 protein: CASRLSGNEQFF
clone size: few; D gene: -; J gene: TRBJ2-1; V gene: TRBV29-1; CDR3 DNA: TGCAGCGTTGGGATCCTCAACAGGGCGCCTAAGGACAATGAGCAGTTCTTC; CDR3 protein: CSVGILNRAPKDNEQFF
clone size: -; D gene: TRBD1; J gene: TRBJ1-1; V gene: TRBV9; CDR3 DNA: TGTGCCAGCAGCGTAGTACAGGGGATTACTGAAGCTTTCTTT; CDR3 protein: CASSVVQGITEAFF
clone size: -; D gene: TRBD1; J gene: TRBJ1-4; V gene: TRBV2; CDR3 DNA: TGTGCCAGCAGTGGAAAAGGGGGCGGTAATGAAAAACTGTTTTTT; CDR3 protein: CASSGKGGGNEKLFF
clone size: -; D gene: TRBD2; J gene: TRBJ2-3; V gene: TRBV7-6; CDR3 DNA: TGTGCCAGCAGCCGACTAGCGGGAGAACGCACAGATACGCAGTATTTT; CDR3 protein: CASSRLAGERTDTQYF
clone size: -; D gene: -; J gene: TRBJ2-7; V gene: TRBV5-6; CDR3 DNA: TGTGCCAGCAGCTATGAGAACGAGCAGTACTTC; CDR3 protein: CASSYENEQYF
clone size: -; D gene: TRBD2; J gene: TRBJ2-1; V gene: TRBV9; CDR3 DNA: TGTGCCAGCAGCGTAGAAACTTGGGCGGGGGGACCCTCCTACAATGAGCAGTTCTTC; CDR3 protein: CASSVETWAGGPSYNEQFF
clone size: -; D gene: -; J gene: TRBJ2-5; V gene: TRBV18; CDR3 DNA: TGTGCCAGCTCACCGCCCGGGACTTGGGAGACCCAGTACTTC; CDR3 protein: CASSPPGTWETQYF
clone size: -; D gene: -; J gene: TRBJ2-6; V gene: TRBV5-4; CDR3 DNA: TGTGCCAGCAGCTTGCCTAGCGATTACTCTGGGGCCAACGTCCTGACTTTC; CDR3 protein: CASSLPSDYSGANVLTF
clone size: -; D gene: -; J gene: TRBJ2-7; V gene: TRBV5-1; CDR3 DNA: TGCGCCAGCAGCTTTTTACAGGGAACCTACGAGCAGTACTTC; CDR3 protein: CASSFLQGTYEQYF
clone size: -; D gene: TRBD1; J gene: TRBJ2-7; V gene: TRBV30; CDR3 DNA: TGTGCCTGGAGCTCTCGGACAGGTCCTACCTACGAGCAGTACTTC; CDR3 protein: CAWSSRTGPTYEQYF
clone size: -; D gene: -; J gene: TRBJ2-7; V gene: TRBV30; CDR3 DNA: TGTGCCTGGAGGCTCCGAGGCGTTACCTACGAGCAGTACTTC; CDR3 protein: CAWRLRGVTYEQYF
clone size: -; D gene: -; J gene: TRBJ2-7; V gene: TRBV18; CDR3 DNA: TGTGCCAGCTCACCGGCCGGGGCCTACGAGCAGTACTTC; CDR3 protein: CASSPAGAYEQYF
clone size: few; D gene: -; J gene: TRBJ1-1; V gene: TRBV7-9; CDR3 DNA: TGTGCCAGCGGGTCTGCGGCGGCGAACACTGAAGCTTTCTTT; CDR3 protein: CASGSAAANTEAFF